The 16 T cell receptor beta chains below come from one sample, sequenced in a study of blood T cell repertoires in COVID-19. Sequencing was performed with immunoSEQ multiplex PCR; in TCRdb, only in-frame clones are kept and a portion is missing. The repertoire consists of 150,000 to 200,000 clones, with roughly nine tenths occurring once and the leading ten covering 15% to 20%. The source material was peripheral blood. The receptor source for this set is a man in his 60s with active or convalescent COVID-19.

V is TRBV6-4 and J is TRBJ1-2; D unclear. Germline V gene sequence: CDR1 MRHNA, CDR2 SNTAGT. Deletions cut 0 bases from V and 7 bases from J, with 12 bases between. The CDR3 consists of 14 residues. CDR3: CASSDSRGLSGYTF. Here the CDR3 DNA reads TGTGCCAGCAGTGACTCGAGAGGGTTGTCTGGCTACACCTTC.

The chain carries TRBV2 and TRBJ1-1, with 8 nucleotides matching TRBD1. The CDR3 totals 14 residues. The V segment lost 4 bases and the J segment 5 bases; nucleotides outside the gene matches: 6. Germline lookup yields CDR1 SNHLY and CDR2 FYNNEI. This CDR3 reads CASSAQGARTEAFF. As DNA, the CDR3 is TGTGCCAGCAGTGCTCAGGGGGCTCGGACTGAAGCTTTCTTT.

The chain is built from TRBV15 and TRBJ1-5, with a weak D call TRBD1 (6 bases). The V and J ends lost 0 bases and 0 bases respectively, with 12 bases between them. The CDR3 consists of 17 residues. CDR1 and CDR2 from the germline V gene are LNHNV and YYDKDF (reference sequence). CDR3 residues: CATSRDYGQHSNQPQHF. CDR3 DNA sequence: TGTGCCACCAGCAGAGATTACGGACAGCATAGCAATCAGCCCCAGCATTTT.

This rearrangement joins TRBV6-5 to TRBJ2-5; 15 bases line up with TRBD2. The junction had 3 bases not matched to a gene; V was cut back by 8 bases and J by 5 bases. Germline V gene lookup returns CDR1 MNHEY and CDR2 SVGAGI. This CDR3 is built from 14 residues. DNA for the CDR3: TGTGCCAGCGGGACTAGCGGGAGGTTGGAGACCCAGTACTTC. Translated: CASGTSGRLETQYF.

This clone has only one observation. The CDR3, as DNA: TGTGCCAGCAGCCCCCGGCAGGGTAACACTGAAGCTTTCTTT. This translates into CASSPRQGNTEAFF. This chain uses TRBV7-9 with TRBJ1-1; tentatively, D is TRBD1 (5 bases). V was pared by 5 bases and J by 2 bases, with 12 bases between. Germline CDR1 reads SEHNR; CDR2 reads FQNEAQ (reference sequence). This CDR3 has 14 residues. The full variable domain, its missing parts supplied by reference TRBV7-9 and TRBJ1-1, is DTGVSQNPRHKITKRGQNVTFRCDPISEHNRLYWYRQTLGQGPEFLTYFQNEAQLEKSRLLSDRFSAERPKGSFSTLEIQRTEQGDSAMYLCASSPRQGNTEAFFGQGTRLTVV.

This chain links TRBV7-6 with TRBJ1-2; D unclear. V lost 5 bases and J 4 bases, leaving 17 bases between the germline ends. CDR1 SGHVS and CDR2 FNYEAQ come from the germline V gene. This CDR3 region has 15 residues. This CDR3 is CASSLYPLAGYGYTF. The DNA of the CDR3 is TGTGCCAGCAGCCTCTATCCCCTAGCGGGCTATGGCTACACCTTC.

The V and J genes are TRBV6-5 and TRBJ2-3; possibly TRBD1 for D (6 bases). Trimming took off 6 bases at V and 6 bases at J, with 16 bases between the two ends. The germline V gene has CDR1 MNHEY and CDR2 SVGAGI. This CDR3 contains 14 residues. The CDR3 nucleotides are TGTGCCAGCAGGACCGGACAGTTTTTTGATACGCAGTATTTT. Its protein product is CASRTGQFFDTQYF.

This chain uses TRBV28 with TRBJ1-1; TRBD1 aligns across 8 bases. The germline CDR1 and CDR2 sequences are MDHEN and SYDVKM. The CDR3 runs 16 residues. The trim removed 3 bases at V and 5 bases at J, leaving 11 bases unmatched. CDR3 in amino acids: CASSLGGQGVGTEAFF. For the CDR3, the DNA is TGTGCCAGCAGTTTGGGCGGACAGGGTGTGGGGACTGAAGCTTTCTTT.

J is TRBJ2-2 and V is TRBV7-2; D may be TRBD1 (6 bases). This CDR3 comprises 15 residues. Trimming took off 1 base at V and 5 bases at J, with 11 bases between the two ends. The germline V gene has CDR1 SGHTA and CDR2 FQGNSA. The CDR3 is CASSLGDRRTGELFF. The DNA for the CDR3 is TGTGCCAGCAGCTTAGGAGACAGGAGGACCGGGGAGCTGTTTTTT.

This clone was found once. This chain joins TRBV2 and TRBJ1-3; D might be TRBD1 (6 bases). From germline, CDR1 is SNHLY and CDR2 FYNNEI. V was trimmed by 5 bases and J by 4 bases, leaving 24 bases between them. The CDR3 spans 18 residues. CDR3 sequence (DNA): TGTGCCAGCAGTAAACAACAGCCAGGGGCCGCCGAGGGAAACACCATATATTTT. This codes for CASSKQQPGAAEGNTIYF.

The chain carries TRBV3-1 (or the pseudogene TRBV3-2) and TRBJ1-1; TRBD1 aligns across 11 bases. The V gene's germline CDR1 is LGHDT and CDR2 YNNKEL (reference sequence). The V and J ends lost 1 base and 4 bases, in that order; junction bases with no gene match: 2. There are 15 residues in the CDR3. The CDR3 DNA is TGTGCCAGCAGCCAAGGGACAGGGGGCATCACTGAAGCTTTCTTT. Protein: CASSQGTGGITEAFF.

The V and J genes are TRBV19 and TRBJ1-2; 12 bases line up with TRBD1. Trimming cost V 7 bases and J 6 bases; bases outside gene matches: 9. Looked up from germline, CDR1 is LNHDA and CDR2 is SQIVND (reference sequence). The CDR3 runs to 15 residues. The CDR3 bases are TGTGCCAGTAAGGGGGGTGGGACAGGGGGCGATGGCTACACCTTC. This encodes CASKGGGTGGDGYTF.

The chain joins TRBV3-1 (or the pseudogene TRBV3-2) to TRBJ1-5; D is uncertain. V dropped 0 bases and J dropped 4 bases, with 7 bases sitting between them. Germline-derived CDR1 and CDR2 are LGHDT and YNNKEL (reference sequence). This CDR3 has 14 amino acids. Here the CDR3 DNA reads TGTGCCAGCAGCCAAGATTACGGGAATCAGCCCCAGCATTTT. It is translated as CASSQDYGNQPQHF.

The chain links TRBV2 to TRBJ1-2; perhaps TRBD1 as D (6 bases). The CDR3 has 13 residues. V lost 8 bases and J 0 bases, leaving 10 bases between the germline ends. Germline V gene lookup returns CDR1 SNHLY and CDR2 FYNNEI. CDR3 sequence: CASGQLPNYGYTF. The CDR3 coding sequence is TGTGCCAGCGGACAGCTCCCTAACTATGGCTACACCTTC.

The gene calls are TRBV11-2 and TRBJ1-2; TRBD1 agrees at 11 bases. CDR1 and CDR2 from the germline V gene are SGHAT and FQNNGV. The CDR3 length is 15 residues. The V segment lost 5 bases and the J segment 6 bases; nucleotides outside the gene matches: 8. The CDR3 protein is CASSPWTGGADGYTF. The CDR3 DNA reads TGTGCCAGCAGCCCCTGGACAGGGGGCGCCGATGGCTACACCTTC.

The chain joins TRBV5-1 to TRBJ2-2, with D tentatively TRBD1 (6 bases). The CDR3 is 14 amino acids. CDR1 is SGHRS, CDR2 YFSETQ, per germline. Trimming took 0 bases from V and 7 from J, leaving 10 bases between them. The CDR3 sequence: CASSLDRAIGELFF. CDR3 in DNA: TGCGCCAGCAGCTTGGACAGGGCAATCGGGGAGCTGTTTTTT. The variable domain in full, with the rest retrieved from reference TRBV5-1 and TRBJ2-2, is KAGVTQTPRYLIKTRGQQVTLSCSPISGHRSVSWYQQTPGQGLQFLFEYFSETQRNKGNFPGRFSGRQFSNSRSEMNVSTLELGDSALYLCASSLDRAIGELFFGEGSRLTVL.